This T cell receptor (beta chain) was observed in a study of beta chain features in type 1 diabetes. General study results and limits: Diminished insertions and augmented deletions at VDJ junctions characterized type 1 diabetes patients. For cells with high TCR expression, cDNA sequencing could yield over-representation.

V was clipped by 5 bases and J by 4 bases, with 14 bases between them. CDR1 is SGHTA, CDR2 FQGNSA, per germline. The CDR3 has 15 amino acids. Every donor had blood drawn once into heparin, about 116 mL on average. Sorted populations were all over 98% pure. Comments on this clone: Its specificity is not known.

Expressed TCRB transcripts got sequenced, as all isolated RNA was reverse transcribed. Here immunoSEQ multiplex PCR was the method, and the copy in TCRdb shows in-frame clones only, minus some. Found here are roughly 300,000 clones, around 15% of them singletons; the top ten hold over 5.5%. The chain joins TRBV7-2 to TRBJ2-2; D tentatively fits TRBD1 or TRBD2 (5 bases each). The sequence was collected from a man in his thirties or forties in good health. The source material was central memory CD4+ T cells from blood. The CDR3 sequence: CASSRGASVTGELFF. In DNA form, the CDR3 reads TGTGCCAGCAGCCGAGGGGCGAGTGTCACCGGGGAGCTGTTTTTT.